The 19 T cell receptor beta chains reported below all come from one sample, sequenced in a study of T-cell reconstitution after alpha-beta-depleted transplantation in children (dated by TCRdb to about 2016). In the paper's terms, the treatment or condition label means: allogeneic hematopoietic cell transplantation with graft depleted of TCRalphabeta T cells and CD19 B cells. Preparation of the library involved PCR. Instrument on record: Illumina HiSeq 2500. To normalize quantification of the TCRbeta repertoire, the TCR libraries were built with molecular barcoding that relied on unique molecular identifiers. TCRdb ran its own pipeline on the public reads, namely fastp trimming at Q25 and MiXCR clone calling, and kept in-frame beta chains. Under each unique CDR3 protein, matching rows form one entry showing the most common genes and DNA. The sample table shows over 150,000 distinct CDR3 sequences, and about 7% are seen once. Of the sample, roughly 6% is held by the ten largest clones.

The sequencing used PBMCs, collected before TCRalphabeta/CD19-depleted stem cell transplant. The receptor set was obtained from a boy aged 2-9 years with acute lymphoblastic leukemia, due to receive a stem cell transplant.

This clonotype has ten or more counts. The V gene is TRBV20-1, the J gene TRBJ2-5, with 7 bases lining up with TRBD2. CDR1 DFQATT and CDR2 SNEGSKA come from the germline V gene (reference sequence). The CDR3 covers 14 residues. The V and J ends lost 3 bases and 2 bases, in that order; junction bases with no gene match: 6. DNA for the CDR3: TGCAGTGCTAGTCCGGGAGGTAATCAAGAGACCCAGTACTTC. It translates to CSASPGGNQETQYF.

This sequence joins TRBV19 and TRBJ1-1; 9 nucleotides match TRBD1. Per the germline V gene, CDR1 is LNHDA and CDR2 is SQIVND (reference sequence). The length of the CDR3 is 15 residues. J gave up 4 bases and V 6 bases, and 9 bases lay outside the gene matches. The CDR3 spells CASSRQGVGTTEAFF. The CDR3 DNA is TGTGCCAGTAGCCGACAGGGGGTGGGCACCACTGAAGCTTTCTTT.

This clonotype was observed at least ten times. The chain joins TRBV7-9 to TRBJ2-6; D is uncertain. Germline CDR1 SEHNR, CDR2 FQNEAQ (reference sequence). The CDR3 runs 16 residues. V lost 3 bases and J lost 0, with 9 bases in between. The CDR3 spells CASSFIRTSGANVLTF. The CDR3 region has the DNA TGTGCCAGCAGCTTTATCAGGACCTCTGGGGCCAACGTCCTGACTTTC.

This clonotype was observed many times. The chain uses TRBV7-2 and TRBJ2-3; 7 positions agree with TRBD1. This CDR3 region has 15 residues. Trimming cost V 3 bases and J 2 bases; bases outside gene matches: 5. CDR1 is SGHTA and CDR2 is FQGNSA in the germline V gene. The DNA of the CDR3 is TGTGCCAGCAGCTTTGGGACAGCCGTCACAGATACGCAGTATTTT. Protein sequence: CASSFGTAVTDTQYF.

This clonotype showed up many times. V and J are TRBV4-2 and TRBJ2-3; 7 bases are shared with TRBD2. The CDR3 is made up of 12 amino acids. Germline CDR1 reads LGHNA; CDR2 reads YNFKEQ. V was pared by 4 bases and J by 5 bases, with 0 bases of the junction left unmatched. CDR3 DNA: TGTGCCAGCAGCCGGGAGGGAGATACGCAGTATTTT. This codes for CASSREGDTQYF.

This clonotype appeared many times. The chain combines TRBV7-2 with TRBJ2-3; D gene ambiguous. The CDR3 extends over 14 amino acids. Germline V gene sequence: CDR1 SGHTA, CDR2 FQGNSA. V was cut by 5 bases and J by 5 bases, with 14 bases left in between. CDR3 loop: CASSANLREDTQYF. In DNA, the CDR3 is TGTGCCAGCAGCGCTAACCTTAGGGAAGATACGCAGTATTTT.

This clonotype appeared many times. CDR3 sequence: CATSRADRDEKLFF. As DNA, the CDR3 is TGTGCCACCAGCAGGGCCGACAGGGACGAAAAACTGTTTTTT. The gene calls are TRBV15 and TRBJ1-4; 7 bases fit TRBD1. J gave up 8 bases and V 3 bases, and 6 bases lay outside the gene matches. This CDR3 has 14 residues. Germline assignment: CDR1 LNHNV and CDR2 YYDKDF (reference sequence).

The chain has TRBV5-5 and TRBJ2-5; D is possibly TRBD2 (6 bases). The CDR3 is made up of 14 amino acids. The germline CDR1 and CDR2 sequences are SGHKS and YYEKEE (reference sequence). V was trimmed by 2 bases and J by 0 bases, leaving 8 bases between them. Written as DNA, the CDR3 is TGTGCCAGCAGCTTATTAGCGGACCAAGAGACCCAGTACTTC. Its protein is CASSLLADQETQYF.

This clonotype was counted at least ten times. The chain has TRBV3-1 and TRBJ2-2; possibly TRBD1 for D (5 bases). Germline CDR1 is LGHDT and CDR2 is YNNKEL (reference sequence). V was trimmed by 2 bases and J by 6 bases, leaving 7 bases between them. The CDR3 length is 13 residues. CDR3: CASSQWGSGELFF. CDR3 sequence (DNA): TGTGCCAGCAGCCAATGGGGCTCCGGGGAGCTGTTTTTT.

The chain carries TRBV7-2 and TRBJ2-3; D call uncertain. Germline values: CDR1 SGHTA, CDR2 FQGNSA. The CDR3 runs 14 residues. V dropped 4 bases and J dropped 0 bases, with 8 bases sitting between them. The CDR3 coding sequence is TGTGCCAGCAGCTCGGCAGCTAGCACAGATACGCAGTATTTT. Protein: CASSSAASTDTQYF. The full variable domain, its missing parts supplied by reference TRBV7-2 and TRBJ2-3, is GAGVSQSPSNKVTEKGKDVELRCDPISGHTALYWYRQSLGQGLEFLIYFQGNSAPDKSGLPSDRFSAERTGGSVSTLTIQRTQQEDSAVYLCASSSAASTDTQYFGPGTRLTVL.

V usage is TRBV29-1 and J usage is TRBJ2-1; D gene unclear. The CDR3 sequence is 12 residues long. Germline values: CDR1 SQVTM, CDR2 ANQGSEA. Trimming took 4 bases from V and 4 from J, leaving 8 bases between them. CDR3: CSVGREYNEQFF. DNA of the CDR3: TGCAGCGTTGGAAGGGAATACAATGAGCAGTTCTTC.

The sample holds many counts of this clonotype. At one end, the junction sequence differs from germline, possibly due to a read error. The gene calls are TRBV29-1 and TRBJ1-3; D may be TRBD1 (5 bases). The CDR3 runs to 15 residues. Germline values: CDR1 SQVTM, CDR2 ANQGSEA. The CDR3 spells CSGETTGDSGNTIYF. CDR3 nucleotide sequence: TGCAGCGGTGAAACCACAGGAGACTCTGGAAACACCATATATTTT.

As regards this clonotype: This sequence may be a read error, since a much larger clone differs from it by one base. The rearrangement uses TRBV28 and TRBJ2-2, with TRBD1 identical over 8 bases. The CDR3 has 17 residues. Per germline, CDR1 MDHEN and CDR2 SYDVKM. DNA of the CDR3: TGTGCCACCAGTCGTATGGGCAGGGGGCAGAACACCGGGGAGCTGTTTTTT. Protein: CATSRMGRGQNTGELFF.

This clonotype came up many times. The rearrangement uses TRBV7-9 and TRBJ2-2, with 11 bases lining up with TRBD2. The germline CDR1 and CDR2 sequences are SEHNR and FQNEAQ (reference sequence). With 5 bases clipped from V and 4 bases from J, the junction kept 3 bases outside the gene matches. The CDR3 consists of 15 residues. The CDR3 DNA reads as TGTGCCAGCAGCGCACTAGCGGGGGCCACCGGGGAGCTGTTTTTT. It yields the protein CASSALAGATGELFF. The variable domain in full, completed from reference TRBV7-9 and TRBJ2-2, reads DTGVSQNPRHKITKRGQNVTFRCDPISEHNRLYWYRQTLGQGPEFLTYFQNEAQLEKSRLLSDRFSAERPKGSFSTLEIQRTEQGDSAMYLCASSALAGATGELFFGEGSRLTVL.

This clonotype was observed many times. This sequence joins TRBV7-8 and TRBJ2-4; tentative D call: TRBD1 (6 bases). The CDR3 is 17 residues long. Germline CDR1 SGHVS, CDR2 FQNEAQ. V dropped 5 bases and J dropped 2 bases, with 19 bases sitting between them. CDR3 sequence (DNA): TGTGCCAGCAGCCCACCGACAGGTCCCGGGTCCAAAAACATTCAGTACTTC. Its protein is CASSPPTGPGSKNIQYF.

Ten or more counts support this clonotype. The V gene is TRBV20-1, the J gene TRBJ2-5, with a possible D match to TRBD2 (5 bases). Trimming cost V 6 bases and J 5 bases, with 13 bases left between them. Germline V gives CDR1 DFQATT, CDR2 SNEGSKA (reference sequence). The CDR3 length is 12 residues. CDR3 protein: CSAEADSETQYF. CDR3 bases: TGCAGTGCGGAGGCCGACTCGGAGACCCAGTACTTC.

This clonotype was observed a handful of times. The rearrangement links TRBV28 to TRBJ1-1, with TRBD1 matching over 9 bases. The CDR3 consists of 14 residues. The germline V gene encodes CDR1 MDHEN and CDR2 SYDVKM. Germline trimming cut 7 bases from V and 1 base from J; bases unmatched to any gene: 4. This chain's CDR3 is CASTGQGTNTEAFF. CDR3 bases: TGTGCCAGCACCGGACAGGGGACGAACACTGAAGCTTTCTTT.

Here the CDR3 DNA reads TGTGCCAGCAGCTTAGCCGCCGACAGGGTCGGGCGTGGCTACACCTTC. This codes for CASSLAADRVGRGYTF. The chain employs TRBV7-8 and TRBJ1-2, with 7 bases that match TRBD1. V lost 0 bases to trimming and J lost 7 bases; unmatched junction nucleotides: 11. This CDR3 contains 16 residues. Germline V gene data show CDR1 as SGHVS and CDR2 as FQNEAQ.

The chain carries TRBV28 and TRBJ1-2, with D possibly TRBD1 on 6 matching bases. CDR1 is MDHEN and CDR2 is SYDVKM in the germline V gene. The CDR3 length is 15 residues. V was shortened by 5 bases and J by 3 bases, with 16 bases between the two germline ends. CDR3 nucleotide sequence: TGTGCCAGCAGTCCGTCGGACAGCCTTTACTATGGCTACACCTTC. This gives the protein CASSPSDSLYYGYTF.